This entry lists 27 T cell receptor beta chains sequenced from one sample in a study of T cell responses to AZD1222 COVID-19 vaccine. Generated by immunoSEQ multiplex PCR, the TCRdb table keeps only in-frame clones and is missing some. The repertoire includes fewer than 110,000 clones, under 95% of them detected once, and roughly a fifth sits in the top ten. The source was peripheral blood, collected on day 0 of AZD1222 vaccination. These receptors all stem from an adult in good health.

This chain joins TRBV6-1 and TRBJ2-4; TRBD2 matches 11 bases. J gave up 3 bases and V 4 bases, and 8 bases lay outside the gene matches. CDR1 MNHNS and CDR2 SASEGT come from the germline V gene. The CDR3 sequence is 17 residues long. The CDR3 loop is CASSVQTSGVGKNIQYF. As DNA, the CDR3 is TGTGCCAGCAGTGTCCAGACTAGCGGGGTCGGCAAAAACATTCAGTACTTC.

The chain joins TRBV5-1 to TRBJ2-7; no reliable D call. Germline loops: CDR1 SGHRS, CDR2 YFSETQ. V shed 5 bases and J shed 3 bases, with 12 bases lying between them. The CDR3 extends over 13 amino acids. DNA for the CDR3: TGCGCCAGCAGACCTCGCACCGACTACGAGCAGTACTTC. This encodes CASRPRTDYEQYF.

CDR3 DNA: TGTGCCAGCAGTTTGACAGGGGGGAGCTCCTACAATGAGCAGTTCTTC. As protein: CASSLTGGSSYNEQFF. V and J are TRBV27 and TRBJ2-1, with TRBD1 matching 9 bases. The germline V gene encodes CDR1 MNHEY and CDR2 SMNVEV (reference sequence). V trimming: 3 bases; J trimming: 0 bases; junction bases outside the gene matches: 3. This CDR3 contains 16 residues.

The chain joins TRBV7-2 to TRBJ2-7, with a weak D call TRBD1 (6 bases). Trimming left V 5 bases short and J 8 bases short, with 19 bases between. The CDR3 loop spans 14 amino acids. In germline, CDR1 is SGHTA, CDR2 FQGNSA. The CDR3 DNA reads TGTGCCAGCAGCCCAGACAGGTCACGGGCCCAGCAGTACTTC. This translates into CASSPDRSRAQQYF.

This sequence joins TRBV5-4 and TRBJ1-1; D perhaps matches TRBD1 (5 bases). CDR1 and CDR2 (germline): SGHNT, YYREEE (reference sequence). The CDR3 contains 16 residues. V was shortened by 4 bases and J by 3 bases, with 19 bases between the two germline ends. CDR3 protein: CASSRVRGTVDTEAFF. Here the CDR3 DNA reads TGTGCCAGCAGCCGTGTCCGAGGGACGGTCGACACTGAAGCTTTCTTT.

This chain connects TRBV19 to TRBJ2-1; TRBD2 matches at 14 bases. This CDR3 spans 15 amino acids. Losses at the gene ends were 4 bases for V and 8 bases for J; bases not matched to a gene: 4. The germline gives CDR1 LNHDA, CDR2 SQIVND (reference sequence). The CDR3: CASSTRLAGGDEQFF. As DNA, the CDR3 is TGTGCCAGTAGTACTAGACTAGCGGGGGGGGATGAGCAGTTCTTC.

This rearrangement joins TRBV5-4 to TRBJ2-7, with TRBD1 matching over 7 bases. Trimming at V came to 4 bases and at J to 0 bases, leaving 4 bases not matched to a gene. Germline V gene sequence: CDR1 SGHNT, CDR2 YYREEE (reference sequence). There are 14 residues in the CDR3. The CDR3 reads CASSEAGGSYEQYF. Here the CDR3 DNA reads TGTGCCAGCAGCGAGGCAGGGGGCTCCTACGAGCAGTACTTC.

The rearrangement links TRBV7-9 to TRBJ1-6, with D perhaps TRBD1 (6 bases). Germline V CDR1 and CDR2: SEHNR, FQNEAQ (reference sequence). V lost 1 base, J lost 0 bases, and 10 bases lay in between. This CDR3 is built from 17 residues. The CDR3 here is CASSLVSRGSYNSPLHF. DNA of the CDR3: TGTGCCAGCAGCTTAGTTTCCAGGGGCTCCTATAATTCACCCCTCCACTTT.

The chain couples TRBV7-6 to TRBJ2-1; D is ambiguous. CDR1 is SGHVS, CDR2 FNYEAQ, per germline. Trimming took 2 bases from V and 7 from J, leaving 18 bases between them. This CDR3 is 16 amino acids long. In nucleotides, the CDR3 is TGTGCCAGCAGCTTAACCGTAGGAGTTATGATGAATGAGCAGTTCTTC. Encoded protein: CASSLTVGVMMNEQFF.

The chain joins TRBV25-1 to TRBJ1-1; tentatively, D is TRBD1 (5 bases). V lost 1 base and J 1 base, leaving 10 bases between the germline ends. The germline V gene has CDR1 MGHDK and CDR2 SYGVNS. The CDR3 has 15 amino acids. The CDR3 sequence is CASSESAGQNTEAFF. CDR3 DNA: TGTGCCAGCAGTGAATCCGCAGGGCAGAACACTGAAGCTTTCTTT. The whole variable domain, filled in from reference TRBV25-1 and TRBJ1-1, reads EADIYQTPRYLVIGTGKKITLECSQTMGHDKMYWYQQDPGMELHLIHYSYGVNSTEKGDLSSESTVSRIRTEHFPLTLESARPSHTSQYLCASSESAGQNTEAFFGQGTRLTVV.

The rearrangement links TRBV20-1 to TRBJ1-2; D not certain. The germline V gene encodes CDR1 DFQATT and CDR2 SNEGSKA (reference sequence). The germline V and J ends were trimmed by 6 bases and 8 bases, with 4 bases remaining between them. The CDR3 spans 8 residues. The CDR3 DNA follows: TGCAGTGCGGCCGGCTACACCTTC. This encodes CSAAGYTF.

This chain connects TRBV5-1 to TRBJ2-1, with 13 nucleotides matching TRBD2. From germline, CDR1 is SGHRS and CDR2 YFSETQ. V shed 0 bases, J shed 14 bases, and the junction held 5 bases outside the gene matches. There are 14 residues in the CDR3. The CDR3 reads CASSLEGLAGIKFF. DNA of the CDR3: TGCGCCAGCAGCTTGGAGGGACTAGCGGGGATAAAGTTCTTC.

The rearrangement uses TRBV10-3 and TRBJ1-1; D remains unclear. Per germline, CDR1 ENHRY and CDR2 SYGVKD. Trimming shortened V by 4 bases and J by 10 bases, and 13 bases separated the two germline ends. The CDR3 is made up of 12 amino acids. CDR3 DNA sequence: TGTGCCATCAGTGGTGAGGGAACGTTAGCTTTCTTT. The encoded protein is CAISGEGTLAFF.

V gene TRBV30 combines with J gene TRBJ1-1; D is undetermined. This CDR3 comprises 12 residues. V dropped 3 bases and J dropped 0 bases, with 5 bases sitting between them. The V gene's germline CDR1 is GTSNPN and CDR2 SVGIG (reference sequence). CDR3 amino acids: CAWSGVNTEAFF. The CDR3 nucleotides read TGTGCCTGGAGCGGGGTGAACACTGAAGCTTTCTTT.

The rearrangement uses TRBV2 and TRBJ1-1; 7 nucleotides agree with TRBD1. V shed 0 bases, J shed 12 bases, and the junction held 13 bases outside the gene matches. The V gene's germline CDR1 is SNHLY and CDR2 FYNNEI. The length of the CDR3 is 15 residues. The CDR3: CASSEALGQIFGSFF. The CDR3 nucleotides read TGTGCCAGCAGTGAAGCCCTGGGACAGATCTTCGGGTCTTTCTTT.

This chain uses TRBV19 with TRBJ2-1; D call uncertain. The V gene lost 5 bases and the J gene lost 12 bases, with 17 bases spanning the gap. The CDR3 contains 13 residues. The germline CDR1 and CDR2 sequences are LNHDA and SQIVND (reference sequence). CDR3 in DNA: TGTGCCAGTAGTTTCCCGGGCCGCTCAGGGCAGTTCTTC. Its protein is CASSFPGRSGQFF.

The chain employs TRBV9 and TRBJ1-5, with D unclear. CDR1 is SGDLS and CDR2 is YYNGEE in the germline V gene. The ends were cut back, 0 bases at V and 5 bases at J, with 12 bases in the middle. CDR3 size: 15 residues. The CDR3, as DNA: TGTGCCAGCAGCGTAGGAGGCAGCGCCCATCAGCCCCAGCATTTT. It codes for CASSVGGSAHQPQHF.

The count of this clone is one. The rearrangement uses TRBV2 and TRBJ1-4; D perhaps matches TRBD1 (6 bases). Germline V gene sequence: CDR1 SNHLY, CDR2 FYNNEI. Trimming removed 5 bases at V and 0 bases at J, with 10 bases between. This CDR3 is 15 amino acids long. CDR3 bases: TGTGCCAGCAGTTCCAGGGGCACAACTAATGAAAAACTGTTTTTT. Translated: CASSSRGTTNEKLFF.

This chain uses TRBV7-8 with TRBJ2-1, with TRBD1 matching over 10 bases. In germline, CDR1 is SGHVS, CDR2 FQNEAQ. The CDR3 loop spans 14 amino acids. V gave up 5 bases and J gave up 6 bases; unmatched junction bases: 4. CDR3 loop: CASSRDRGSNEQFF. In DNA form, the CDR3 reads TGTGCCAGCAGCAGGGACAGGGGTTCCAATGAGCAGTTCTTC.

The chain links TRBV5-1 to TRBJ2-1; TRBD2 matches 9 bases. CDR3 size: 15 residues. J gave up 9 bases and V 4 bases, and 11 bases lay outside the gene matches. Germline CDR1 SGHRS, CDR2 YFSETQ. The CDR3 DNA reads TGCGCCAGCAGCGGGAGCGGGGGGTCGAGTGGTGAGCAGTTCTTC. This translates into CASSGSGGSSGEQFF. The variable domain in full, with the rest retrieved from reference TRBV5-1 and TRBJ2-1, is KAGVTQTPRYLIKTRGQQVTLSCSPISGHRSVSWYQQTPGQGLQFLFEYFSETQRNKGNFPGRFSGRQFSNSRSEMNVSTLELGDSALYLCASSGSGGSSGEQFFGPGTRLTVL.

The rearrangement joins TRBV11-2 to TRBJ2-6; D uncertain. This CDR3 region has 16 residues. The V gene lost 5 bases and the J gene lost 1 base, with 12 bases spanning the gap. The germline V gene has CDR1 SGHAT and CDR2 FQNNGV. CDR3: CASSDKASSGANVLTF. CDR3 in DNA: TGTGCCAGCAGCGACAAGGCCTCGTCTGGGGCCAACGTCCTGACTTTC.

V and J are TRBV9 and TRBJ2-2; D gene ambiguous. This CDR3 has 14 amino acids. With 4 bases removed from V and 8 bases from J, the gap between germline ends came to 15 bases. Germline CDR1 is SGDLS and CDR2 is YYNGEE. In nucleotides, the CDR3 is TGTGCCAGCAGCTCGAGGACCCGTTCTGGGGAGCTGTTTTTT. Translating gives CASSSRTRSGELFF.

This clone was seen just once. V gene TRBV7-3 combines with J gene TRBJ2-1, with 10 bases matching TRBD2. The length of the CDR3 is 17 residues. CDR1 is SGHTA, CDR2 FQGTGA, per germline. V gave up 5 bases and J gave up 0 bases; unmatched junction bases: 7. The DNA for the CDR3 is TGTGCCAGCAGCCCACATGCTAGCGGGGGCTCCTACAATGAGCAGTTCTTC. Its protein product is CASSPHASGGSYNEQFF. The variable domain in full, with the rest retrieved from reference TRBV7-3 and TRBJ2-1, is GAGVSQTPSNKVTEKGKYVELRCDPISGHTALYWYRQSLGQGPEFLIYFQGTGAADDSGLPNDRFFAVRPEGSVSTLKIQRTERGDSAVYLCASSPHASGGSYNEQFFGPGTRLTVL.

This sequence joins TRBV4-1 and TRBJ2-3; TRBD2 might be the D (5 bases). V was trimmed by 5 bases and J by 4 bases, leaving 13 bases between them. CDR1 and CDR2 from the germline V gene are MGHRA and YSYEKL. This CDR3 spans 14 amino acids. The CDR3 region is CASSSRLAPDTQYF. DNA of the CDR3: TGCGCCAGCAGCTCCCGCCTAGCTCCAGATACGCAGTATTTT.

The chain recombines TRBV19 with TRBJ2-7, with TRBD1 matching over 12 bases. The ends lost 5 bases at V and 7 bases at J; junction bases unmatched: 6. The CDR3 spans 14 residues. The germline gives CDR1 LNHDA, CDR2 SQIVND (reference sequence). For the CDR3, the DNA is TGTGCCAGTAGTCCGGGACAGGGGGCGGGAGAGCAGTACTTC. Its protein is CASSPGQGAGEQYF.

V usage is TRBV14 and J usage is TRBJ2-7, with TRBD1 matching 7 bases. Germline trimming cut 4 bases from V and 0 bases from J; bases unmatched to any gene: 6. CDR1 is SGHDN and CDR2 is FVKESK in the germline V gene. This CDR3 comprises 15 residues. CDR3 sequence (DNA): TGTGCCAGCAGCCTCACAGGGGCAAGCTCCTACGAGCAGTACTTC. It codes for CASSLTGASSYEQYF.

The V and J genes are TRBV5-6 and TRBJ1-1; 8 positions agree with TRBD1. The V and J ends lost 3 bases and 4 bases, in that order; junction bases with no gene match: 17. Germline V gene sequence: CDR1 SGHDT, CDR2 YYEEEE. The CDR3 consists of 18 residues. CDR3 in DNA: TGTGCCAGCAGCTCATTACAATTACGGACAGGGCGGGGCACTGAAGCTTTCTTT. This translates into CASSSLQLRTGRGTEAFF.